The 8 T cell receptor beta chains below all came from one sample that was sequenced in a study of blood T cells in healthy people across ages. The second PCR ran 7 to 11 cycles with a sample-barcoded 5' primer and J-beta primers. TCRdb processed the 5' RACE reads anew with MiXCR; each CDR3 protein has one entry. This sample yields approximately 1.5 million distinct CDR3 sequences, of which approximately 43% are seen a single time; just over 4% belongs to the top ten. Sequencing used blood. The source is a woman aged 18 to 35 in good health.

The rearrangement links TRBV12-3 or TRBV12-4 to TRBJ1-5, with D maybe TRBD1 (5 bases). The CDR3 has 14 amino acids. The V and J ends lost 5 bases and 5 bases respectively, with 13 bases between them. The CDR3 nucleotides are TGTGCCAGCAGTCCCCGCAGGGTCCATCAGCCCCAGCATTTT. Translated, it gives CASSPRRVHQPQHF.

This clonotype has a handful of counts. The rearrangement links TRBV29-1 to TRBJ2-3; 9 bases map to TRBD2. CDR3 length: 14 amino acids. Germline V gene sequence: CDR1 SQVTM, CDR2 ANQGSEA. Germline trimming cut 6 bases from V and 6 bases from J; bases unmatched to any gene: 10. The CDR3 sequence is CSVSGGGAEDTQYF. Here the CDR3 DNA reads TGCAGCGTGTCTGGCGGGGGGGCCGAGGATACGCAGTATTTT.

CDR3 residues: CASSLAQGLAGAYEQYF. In DNA form, the CDR3 reads TGTGCCAGCAGCTTAGCCCAGGGACTAGCGGGGGCCTACGAGCAGTACTTC. This chain connects TRBV7-2 to TRBJ2-4; TRBD2 matches at 14 bases. Judging by the DNA end, TRBJ2-7 fits better; the J call may be wrong. The CDR3 loop spans 17 amino acids. CDR1 SGHTA and CDR2 FQGNSA come from the germline V gene.

The chain links TRBV14 to TRBJ2-5; D is possibly TRBD1 (6 bases). The V and J ends lost 5 bases and 1 base respectively, with 11 bases between them. Germline lookup yields CDR1 SGHDN and CDR2 FVKESK. CDR3 size: 14 residues. The DNA for the CDR3 is TGTGCCAGCAGCACCACAGGGCTCCAAGAGACCCAGTACTTC. This gives the protein CASSTTGLQETQYF. The variable domain in full, completed from reference TRBV14 and TRBJ2-5, reads EAGVTQFPSHSVIEKGQTVTLRCDPISGHDNLYWYRRVMGKEIKFLLHFVKESKQDESGMPNNRFLAERTGGTYSTLKVQPAELEDSGVYFCASSTTGLQETQYFGPGTRLLVL.

This clonotype was seen at least ten times. The V call is TRBV7-9, the J call TRBJ1-1; tentatively, D is TRBD1 (5 bases). Germline CDR1 reads SEHNR; CDR2 reads FQNEAQ (reference sequence). The CDR3 has 16 amino acids. V lost 4 bases and J 2 bases, leaving 17 bases between the germline ends. This CDR3 reads CASSSMGRGVNTEAFF. The DNA of the CDR3 is TGTGCCAGCAGCTCGATGGGGCGAGGGGTCAACACTGAAGCTTTCTTT.

The chain employs TRBV20-1 and TRBJ2-1; 7 bases map to TRBD1. This CDR3 spans 17 amino acids. J gave up 7 bases and V 0 bases, and 15 bases lay outside the gene matches. Germline V lookup: CDR1 DFQATT, CDR2 SNEGSKA (reference sequence). The DNA of the CDR3 is TGCAGTGCTAGAGATTTTGAAGGGGGCAGGTCCATAAATGAGCAGTTCTTC. Encoded protein: CSARDFEGGRSINEQFF.

This chain uses TRBV2 with TRBJ1-2; no clear D. The CDR3 totals 19 residues. The germline CDR1 and CDR2 sequences are SNHLY and FYNNEI. Trimming shortened V by 6 bases and J by 0 bases, and 26 bases separated the two germline ends. The CDR3 loop reads CASSFSGPLKMDSNYGYTF. Here the CDR3 DNA reads TGTGCCAGCAGCTTCAGTGGCCCTTTGAAAATGGACTCTAACTATGGCTACACCTTC.

The rearrangement uses TRBV6-5 and TRBJ2-1; D is perhaps TRBD2 (7 bases). V was clipped by 5 bases and J by 6 bases, with 20 bases between them. Germline V gene data show CDR1 as MNHEY and CDR2 as SVGAGI. CDR3 size: 16 residues. The chain's CDR3 is CASSPAGAIDGNEQFF. CDR3 DNA sequence: TGTGCCAGCAGTCCCGCGGGGGCGATTGACGGCAATGAGCAGTTCTTC.